The subject of this entry is one T cell receptor (beta chain). Only in-frame clones appear in the TCRdb table, and some are missing; sequencing was by immunoSEQ multiplex PCR. The data show under 300,000 clones, roughly 93% seen once. Germline V gene data show CDR1 as SGHRS and CDR2 as YFSETQ. The CDR3 sequence is 15 residues long. V was clipped by 0 bases and J by 3 bases, with 10 bases between them. The cohort comprised adults aged about 18 to 90 years residing in about 25 US areas. These data come from a study of blood T cell repertoires in COVID-19. Study as a whole: T cells, B-cell-depleted T cells, or PBMCs provided the cDNA or gDNA that served as material.

V usage is TRBV5-1 and J usage is TRBJ1-3; a weak D match, TRBD1 (6 bases). The source material was PBMCs or T cells enriched from blood (not recorded which). This clonotype was sampled from a woman aged 40 to 50 with acute COVID-19. CDR3 in DNA: TGCGCCAGCAGCTTGGACAGGGCGGGTGGAAACACCATATATTTT. It codes for CASSLDRAGGNTIYF.